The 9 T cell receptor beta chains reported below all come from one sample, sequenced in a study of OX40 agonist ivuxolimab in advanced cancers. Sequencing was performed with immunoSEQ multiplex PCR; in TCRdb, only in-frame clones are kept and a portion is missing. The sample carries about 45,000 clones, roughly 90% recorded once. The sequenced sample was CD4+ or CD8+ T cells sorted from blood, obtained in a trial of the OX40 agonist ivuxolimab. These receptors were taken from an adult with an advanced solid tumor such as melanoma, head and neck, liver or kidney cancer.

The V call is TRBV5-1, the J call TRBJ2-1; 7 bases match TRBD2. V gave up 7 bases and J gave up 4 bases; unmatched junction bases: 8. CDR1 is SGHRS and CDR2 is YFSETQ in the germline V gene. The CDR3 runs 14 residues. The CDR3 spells CASRPYSGYNEQFF. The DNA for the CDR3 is TGCGCCAGCCGCCCTTATAGCGGGTACAATGAGCAGTTCTTC.

CDR3: CATLSFKGSTDTQYF. The CDR3 DNA is TGTGCCACCCTCAGTTTTAAAGGGTCCACAGATACGCAGTATTTT. The V gene is TRBV27, the J gene TRBJ2-3; D call uncertain. The length of the CDR3 is 15 residues. V lost 10 bases and J lost 2, with 19 bases in between. Per the germline V gene, CDR1 is MNHEY and CDR2 is SMNVEV (reference sequence).

The CDR3 DNA is TGTGCCAGCTCACCTAAGAGGCCAACTAATGAAAAACTGTTTTTT. Protein product: CASSPKRPTNEKLFF. The V gene is TRBV18, the J gene TRBJ1-4; D is uncertain. Germline V lookup: CDR1 KGHSH, CDR2 LQKENI. The CDR3 extends over 15 amino acids. The V and J ends lost 3 bases and 0 bases respectively, with 8 bases between them.

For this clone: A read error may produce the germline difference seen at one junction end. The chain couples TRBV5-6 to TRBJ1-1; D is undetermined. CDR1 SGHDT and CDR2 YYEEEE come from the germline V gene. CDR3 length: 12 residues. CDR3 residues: CASSASNSEAFF. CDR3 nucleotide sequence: TGTGCCAGCAGCGCCTCGAACTCTGAAGCTTTCTTT.

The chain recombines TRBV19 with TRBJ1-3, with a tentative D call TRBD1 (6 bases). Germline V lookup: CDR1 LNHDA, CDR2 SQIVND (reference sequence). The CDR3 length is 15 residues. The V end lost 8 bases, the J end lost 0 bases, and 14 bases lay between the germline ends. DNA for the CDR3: TGTGCCAGTGTCACCGGGACAAACTCTGGAAACACCATATATTTT. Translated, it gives CASVTGTNSGNTIYF.

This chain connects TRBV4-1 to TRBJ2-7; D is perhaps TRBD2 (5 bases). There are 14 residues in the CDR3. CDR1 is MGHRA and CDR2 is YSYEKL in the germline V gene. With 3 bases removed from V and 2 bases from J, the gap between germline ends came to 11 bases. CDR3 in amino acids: CASSHRGQAYEQYF. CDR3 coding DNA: TGCGCCAGCAGCCATAGAGGGCAGGCCTACGAGCAGTACTTC.

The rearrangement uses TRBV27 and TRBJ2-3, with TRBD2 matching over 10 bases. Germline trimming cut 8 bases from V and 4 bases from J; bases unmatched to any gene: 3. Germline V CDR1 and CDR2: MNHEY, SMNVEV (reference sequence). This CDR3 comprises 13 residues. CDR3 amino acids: CASSSGGPDTQYF. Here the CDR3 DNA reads TGTGCCAGCTCTAGCGGGGGCCCAGATACGCAGTATTTT.

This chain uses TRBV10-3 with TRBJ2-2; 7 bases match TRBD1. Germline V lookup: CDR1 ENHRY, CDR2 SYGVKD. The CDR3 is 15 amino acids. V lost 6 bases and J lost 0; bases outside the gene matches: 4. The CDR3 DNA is TGTGCCATCAGAGTGGGACAGACGAACACCGGGGAGCTGTTTTTT. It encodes CAIRVGQTNTGELFF.

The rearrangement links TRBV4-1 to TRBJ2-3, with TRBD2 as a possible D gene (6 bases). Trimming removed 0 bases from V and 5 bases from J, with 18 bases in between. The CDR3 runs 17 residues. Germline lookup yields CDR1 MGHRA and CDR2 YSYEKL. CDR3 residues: CASSQDTASLGGDTQYF. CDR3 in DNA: TGCGCCAGCAGCCAAGATACGGCTAGCCTGGGGGGAGATACGCAGTATTTT.